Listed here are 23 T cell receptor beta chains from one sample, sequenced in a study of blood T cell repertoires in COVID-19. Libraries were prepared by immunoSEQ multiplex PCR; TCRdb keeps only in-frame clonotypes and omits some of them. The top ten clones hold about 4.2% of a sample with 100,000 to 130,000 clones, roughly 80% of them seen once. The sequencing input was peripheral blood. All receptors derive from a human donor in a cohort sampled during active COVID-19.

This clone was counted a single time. CDR3 sequence: CASSIRGREGYNQPQHF. CDR3 sequence (DNA): TGTGCCAGTAGTATCAGAGGCAGGGAGGGTTACAATCAGCCCCAGCATTTT. V and J are TRBV19 and TRBJ1-5; the D gene is possibly TRBD1 (5 bases). The germline V gene encodes CDR1 LNHDA and CDR2 SQIVND (reference sequence). Trimming took 3 bases from V and 3 from J, leaving 18 bases between them. The CDR3 is 17 residues long.

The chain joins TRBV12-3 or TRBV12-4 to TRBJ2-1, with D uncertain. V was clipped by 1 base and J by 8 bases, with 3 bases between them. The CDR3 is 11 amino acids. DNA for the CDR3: TGTGCCAGCAGTTTAGGGCATGAGCAGTTCTTC. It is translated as CASSLGHEQFF.

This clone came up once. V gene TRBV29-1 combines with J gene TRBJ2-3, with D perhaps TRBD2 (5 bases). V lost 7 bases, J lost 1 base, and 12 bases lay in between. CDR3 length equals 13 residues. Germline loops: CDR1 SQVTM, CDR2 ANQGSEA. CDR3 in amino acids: CSGWEMGTDTQYF. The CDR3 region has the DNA TGCAGCGGATGGGAGATGGGCACAGATACGCAGTATTTT.

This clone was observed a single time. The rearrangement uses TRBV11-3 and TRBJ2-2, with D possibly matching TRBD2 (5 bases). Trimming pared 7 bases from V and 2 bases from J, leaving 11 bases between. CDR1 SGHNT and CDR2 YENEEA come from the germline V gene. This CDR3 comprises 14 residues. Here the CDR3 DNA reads TGTGCCAGCAACGAGGGTTTTAACACCGGGGAGCTGTTTTTT. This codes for CASNEGFNTGELFF.

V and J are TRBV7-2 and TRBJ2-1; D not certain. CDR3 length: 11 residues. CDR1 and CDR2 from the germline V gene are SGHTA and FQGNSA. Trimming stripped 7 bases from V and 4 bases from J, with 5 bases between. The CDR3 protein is CASTLYNEQFF. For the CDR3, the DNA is TGTGCCAGCACCCTGTACAATGAGCAGTTCTTC. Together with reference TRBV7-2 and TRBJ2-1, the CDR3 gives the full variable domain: GAGVSQSPSNKVTEKGKDVELRCDPISGHTALYWYRQSLGQGLEFLIYFQGNSAPDKSGLPSDRFSAERTGGSVSTLTIQRTQQEDSAVYLCASTLYNEQFFGPGTRLTVL.

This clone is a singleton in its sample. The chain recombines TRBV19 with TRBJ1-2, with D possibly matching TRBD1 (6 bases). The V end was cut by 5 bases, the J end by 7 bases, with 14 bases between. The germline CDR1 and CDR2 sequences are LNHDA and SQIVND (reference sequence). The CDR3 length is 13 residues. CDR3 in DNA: TGTGCCAGTAGTCTCCGGACAGCGCTTGGCTACACCTTC. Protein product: CASSLRTALGYTF.

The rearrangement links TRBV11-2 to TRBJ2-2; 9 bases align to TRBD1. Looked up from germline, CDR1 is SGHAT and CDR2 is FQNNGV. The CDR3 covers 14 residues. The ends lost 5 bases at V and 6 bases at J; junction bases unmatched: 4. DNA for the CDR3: TGTGCCAGCAGCCAACAGGGGGCGGCCGGGGAGCTGTTTTTT. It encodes CASSQQGAAGELFF. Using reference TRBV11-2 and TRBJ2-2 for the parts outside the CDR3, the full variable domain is EAGVAQSPRYKIIEKRQSVAFWCNPISGHATLYWYQQILGQGPKLLIQFQNNGVVDDSQLPKDRFSAERLKGVDSTLKIQPAKLEDSAVYLCASSQQGAAGELFFGEGSRLTVL.

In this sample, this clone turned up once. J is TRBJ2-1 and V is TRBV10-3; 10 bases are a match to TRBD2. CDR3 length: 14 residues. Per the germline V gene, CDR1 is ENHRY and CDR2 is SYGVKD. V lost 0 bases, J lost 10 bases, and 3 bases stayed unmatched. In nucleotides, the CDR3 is TGTGCCATCAGTGAGTCGACAGCGGGAGGGGAGCAGTTCTTC. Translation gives CAISESTAGGEQFF.

CDR3 protein: CASRGLAGVSPGELFF. DNA for the CDR3: TGTGCCAGCAGGGGACTAGCGGGAGTCAGCCCCGGGGAGCTGTTTTTT. The chain has TRBV7-9 and TRBJ2-2; TRBD2 agrees at 14 bases. J was trimmed by 6 bases and V by 6 bases; bases with no gene match: 6. Germline V gene sequence: CDR1 SEHNR, CDR2 FQNEAQ (reference sequence). The CDR3 is 16 amino acids.

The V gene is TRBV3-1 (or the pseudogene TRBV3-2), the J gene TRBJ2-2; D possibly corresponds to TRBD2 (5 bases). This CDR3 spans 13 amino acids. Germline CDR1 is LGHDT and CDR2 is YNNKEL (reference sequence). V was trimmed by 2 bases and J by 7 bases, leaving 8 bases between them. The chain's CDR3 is CASSQSRGGELFF. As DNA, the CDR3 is TGTGCCAGCAGCCAAAGCCGGGGCGGGGAGCTGTTTTTT.

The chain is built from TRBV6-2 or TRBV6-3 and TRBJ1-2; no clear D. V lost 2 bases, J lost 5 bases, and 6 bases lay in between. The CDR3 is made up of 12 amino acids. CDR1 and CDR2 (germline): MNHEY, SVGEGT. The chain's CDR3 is CASSYVKYGYTF. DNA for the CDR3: TGTGCCAGCAGTTACGTCAAATATGGCTACACCTTC.

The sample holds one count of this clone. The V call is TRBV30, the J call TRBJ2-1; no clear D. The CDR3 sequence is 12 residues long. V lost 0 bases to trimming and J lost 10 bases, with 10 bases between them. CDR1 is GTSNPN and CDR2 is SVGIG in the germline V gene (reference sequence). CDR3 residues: CAWSVSPQEQFF. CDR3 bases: TGTGCCTGGAGTGTTAGCCCCCAGGAGCAGTTCTTC.

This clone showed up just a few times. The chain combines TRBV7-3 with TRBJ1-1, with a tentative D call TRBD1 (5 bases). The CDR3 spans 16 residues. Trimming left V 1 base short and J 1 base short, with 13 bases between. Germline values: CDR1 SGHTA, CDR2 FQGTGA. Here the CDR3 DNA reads TGTGCCAGCAGCTTAATGGGTCAGGGAACGAACACTGAAGCTTTCTTT. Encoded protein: CASSLMGQGTNTEAFF.

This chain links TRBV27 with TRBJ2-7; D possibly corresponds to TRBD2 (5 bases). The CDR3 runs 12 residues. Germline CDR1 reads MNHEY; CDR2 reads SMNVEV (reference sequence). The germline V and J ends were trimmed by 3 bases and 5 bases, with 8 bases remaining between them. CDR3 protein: CASSFGGHEQYV. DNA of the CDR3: TGTGCCAGCAGTTTCGGCGGGCACGAGCAGTACGTC.

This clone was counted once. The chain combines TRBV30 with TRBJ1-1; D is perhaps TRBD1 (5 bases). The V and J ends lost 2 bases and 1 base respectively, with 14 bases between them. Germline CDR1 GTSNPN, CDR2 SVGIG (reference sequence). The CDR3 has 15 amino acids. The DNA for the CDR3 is TGTGCCTGGAGTACGGGGGGGAGCGGGAACACTGAAGCTTTCTTT. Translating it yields CAWSTGGSGNTEAFF.

Here the CDR3 DNA reads TGTGCCAGCAGTTCCGAGACTAGCGGGAGGTACGAGCAGTACTTC. Protein product: CASSSETSGRYEQYF. This rearrangement joins TRBV28 to TRBJ2-7, with TRBD2 matching over 13 bases. This CDR3 comprises 15 residues. CDR1 is MDHEN, CDR2 SYDVKM, per germline. The V gene end was trimmed by 4 bases and the J gene end by 4 bases; junction bases not matched to a gene: 4.

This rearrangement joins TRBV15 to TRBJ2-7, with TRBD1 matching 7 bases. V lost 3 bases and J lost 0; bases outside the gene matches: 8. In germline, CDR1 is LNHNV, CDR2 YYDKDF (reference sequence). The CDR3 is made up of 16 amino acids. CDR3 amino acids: CATSRENRGYSYEQYF. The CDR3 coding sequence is TGTGCCACCAGCAGGGAAAACAGGGGCTACTCCTACGAGCAGTACTTC.

In DNA form, the CDR3 reads TGTGCCAGCAGCCCCCCTCTTAGCGGGGACGCTGCGCAGTATTTT. Its translation is CASSPPLSGDAAQYF. The chain carries TRBV3-1 (or the pseudogene TRBV3-2) and TRBJ2-3, with 8 bases fitting TRBD2. V shed 4 bases, J shed 10 bases, and the junction held 13 bases outside the gene matches. Germline V gene lookup returns CDR1 LGHDT and CDR2 YNNKEL (reference sequence). This CDR3 region has 15 residues.

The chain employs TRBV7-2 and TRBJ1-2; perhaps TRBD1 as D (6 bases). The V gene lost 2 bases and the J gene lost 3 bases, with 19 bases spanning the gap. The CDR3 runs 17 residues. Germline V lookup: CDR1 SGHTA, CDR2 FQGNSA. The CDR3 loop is CASSLSLGAKGDYGYTF. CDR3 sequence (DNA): TGTGCCAGCAGCTTATCTTTGGGGGCCAAGGGGGACTATGGCTACACCTTC.

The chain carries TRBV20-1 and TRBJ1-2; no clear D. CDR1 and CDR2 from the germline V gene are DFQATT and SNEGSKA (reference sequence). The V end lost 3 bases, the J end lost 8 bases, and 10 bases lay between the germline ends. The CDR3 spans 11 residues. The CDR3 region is CSASRREGYTF. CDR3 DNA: TGCAGTGCTAGCCGACGGGAGGGCTACACCTTC.

The CDR3 loop is CASSLNGISGNEQFF. The CDR3 DNA sequence: TGTGCCAGCAGCTTAAACGGGATTAGCGGGAATGAGCAGTTCTTC. This rearrangement joins TRBV7-3 to TRBJ2-1; TRBD2 aligns across 7 bases. The CDR3 runs to 15 residues. CDR1 and CDR2 from the germline V gene are SGHTA and FQGTGA. The J segment lost 7 bases and the V segment lost 1 base, leaving 7 bases of the junction unmatched.

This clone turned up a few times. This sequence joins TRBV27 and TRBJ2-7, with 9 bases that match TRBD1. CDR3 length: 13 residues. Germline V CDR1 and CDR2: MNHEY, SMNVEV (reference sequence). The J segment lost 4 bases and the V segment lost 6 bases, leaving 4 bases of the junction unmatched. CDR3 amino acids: CASRGQGKYEQYF. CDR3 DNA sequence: TGTGCCAGCAGGGGACAGGGAAAGTACGAGCAGTACTTC.

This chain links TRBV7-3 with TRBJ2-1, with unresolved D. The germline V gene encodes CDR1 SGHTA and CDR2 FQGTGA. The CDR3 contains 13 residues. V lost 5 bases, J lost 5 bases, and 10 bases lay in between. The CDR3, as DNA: TGTGCCAGCAGCGGTCACATCAACAATGAGCAGTTCTTC. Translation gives CASSGHINNEQFF.